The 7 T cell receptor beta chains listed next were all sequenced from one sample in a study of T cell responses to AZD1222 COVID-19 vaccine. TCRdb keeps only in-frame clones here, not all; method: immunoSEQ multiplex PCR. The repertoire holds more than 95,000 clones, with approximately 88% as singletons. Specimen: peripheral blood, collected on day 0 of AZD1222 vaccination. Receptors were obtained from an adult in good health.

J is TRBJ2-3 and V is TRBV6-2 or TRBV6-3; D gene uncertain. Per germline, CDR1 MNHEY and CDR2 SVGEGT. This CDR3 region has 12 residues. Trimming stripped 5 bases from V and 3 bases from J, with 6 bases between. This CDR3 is CASSQRTDTQYF. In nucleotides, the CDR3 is TGTGCCAGCAGTCAGAGGACAGATACGCAGTATTTT.

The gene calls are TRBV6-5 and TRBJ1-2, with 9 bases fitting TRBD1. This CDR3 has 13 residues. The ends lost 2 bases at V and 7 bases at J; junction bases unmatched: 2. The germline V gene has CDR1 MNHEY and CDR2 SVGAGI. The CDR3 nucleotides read TGTGCCAGCAGTTACGGGACAGGGAGTGGCTACACCTTC. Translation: CASSYGTGSGYTF.

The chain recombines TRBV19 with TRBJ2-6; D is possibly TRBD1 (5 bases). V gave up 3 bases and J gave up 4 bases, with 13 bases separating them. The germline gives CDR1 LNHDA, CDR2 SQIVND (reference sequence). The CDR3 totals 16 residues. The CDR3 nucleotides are TGTGCCAGTAGTATTAGGACAAGAGAAGGGGCCAACGTCCTGACTTTC. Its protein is CASSIRTREGANVLTF.

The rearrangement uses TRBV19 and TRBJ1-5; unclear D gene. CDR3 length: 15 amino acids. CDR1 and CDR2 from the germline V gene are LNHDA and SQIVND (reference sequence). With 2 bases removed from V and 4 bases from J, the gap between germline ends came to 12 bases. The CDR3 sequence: CASSIQAYGNQPQHF. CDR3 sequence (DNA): TGTGCCAGTAGTATACAGGCTTATGGAAATCAGCCCCAGCATTTT.

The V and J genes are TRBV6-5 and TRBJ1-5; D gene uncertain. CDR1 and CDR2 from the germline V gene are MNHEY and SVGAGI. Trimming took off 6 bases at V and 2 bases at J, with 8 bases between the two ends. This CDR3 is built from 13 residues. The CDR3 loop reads CASRWEGNQPQHF. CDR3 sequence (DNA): TGTGCCAGCAGGTGGGAGGGCAATCAGCCCCAGCATTTT.

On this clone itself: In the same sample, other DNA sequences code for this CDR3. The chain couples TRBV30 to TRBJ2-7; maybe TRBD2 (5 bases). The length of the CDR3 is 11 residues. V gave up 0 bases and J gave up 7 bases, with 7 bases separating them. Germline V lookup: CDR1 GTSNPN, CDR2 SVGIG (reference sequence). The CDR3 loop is CAWSVRGEQYF. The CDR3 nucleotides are TGTGCCTGGAGTGTACGAGGGGAGCAGTACTTC.

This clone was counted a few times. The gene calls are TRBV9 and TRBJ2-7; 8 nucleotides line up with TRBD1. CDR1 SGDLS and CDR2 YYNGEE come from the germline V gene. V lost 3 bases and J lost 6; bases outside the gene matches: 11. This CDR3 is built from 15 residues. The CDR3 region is CASSGGQAPLGEQYF. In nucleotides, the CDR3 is TGTGCCAGCAGCGGGGGACAGGCCCCCCTCGGCGAGCAGTACTTC.